This T cell receptor (beta chain) is from a study of T cell repertoires in cytomegalovirus infection. Study details: Based on public TCR beta signatures, there were indications of CMV infection and of a matching HLA type. Study-wide results and limits: HLA-C-restricted CMV clonotypes gave the most frequent clonotype in two of eight donors. Public TCR beta family frequency separated CMV-and-HLA carriers, including in an independent cohort.

The CDR3 loop spans 15 amino acids. From germline, CDR1 is MNHNY and CDR2 SVGAGI (reference sequence). Trimming stripped 0 bases from V and 1 base from J, with 9 bases between. Each CDR3 protein is one row after TCRdb ran MiXCR on the reads. The top ten hold around 43% of the sample, which has around 250,000 distinct CDR3 sequences, approximately 15% seen once. This clonotype was detected a few times. Its antigen is as yet unknown. Source material: CD8+ T cells from PBMCs. The chain employs TRBV6-6 and TRBJ1-1; tentatively, D is TRBD1 (5 bases). This TCR derives from a human donor in good health (CMV status not recorded). Some clones in this sample may be carry-over from other donors' samples. This chain's CDR3 is CASSYSLGTNTEAFF. The CDR3 nucleotides are TGTGCCAGCAGTTACTCCTTGGGGACGAACACTGAAGCTTTCTTT.